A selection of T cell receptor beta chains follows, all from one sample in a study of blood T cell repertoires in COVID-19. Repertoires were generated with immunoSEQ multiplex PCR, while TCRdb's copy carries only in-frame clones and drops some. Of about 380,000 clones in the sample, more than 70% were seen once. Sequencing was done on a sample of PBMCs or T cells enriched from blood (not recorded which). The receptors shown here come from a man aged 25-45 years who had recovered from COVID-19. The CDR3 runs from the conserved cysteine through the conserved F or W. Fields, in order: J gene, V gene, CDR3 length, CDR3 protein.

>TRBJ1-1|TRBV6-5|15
CASREIQGSETEAFF
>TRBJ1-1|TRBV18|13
CASSGTMNTEAFF
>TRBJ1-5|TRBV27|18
CASRLRGGRGAPNQPQHF
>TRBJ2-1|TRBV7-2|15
CASSRGGDPYNEQFF
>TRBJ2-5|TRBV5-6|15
CASSLGQGAQETQYF
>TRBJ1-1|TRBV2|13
CASSAGEGTEAFF
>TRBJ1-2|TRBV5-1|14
CASSAEQDLGGYTF
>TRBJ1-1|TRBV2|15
CASSARTGGWTEAFF
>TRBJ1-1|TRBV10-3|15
CAISPGQEGNTEAFF
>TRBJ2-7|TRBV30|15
CAWSLGLASTYEQYF
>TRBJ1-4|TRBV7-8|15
CASNPGTGGLEKLFF
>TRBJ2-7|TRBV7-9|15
CASSLAGTGSYEQYF
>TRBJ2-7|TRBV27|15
CASSPRGQGIYEQYF
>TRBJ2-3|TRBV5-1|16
CASSLGAGRSTDTQYF
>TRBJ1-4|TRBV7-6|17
CASSSSTWTGLNEKLFF
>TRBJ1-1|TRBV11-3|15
CASSPGGGYDTEAFF
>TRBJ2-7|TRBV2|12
CASSGLAGEQYF
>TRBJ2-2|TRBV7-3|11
CATSEGGELFF
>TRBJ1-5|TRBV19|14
CASTRTGVNQPQHF
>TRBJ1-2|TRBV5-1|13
CASSYQGQNGYTF
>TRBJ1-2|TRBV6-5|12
CASRMRGYGYTF
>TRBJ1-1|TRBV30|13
CGRARAPNTEAFF
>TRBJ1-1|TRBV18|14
CASSPNEVGTEAFF
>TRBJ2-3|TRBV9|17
CASSVESGTVSTDTQYF
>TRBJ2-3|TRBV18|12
CATRGAVDTQYF
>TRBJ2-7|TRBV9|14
CASSVGTGVYEQYF
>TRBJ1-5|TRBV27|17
CASSWRGQDYSNQPQHF
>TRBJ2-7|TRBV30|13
CAWTPDTTYEQYF
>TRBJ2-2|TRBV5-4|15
CASSLGRVSWGELFF
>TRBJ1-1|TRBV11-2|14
CASNDWRMNTEAFF
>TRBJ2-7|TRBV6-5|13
CASRQGQPYEQYF
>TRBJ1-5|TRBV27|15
CASSIGQGIDQPQHF
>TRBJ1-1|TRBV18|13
CASSPPAGTEAFF
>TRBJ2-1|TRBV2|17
CASSEGLAGGPSNEQFF
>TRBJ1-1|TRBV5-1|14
CASSSQGPNTEAFF
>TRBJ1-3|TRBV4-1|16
CASSQEQAFSGNTIYF
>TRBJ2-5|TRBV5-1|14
CASSYAGQEETQYF
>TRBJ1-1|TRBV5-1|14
CASSVQGQNTEAFF
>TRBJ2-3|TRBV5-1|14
CASSLEPSGDTQYF
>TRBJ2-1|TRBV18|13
CASSPRSTVEQFF
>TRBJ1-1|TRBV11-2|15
CASSLGRTSRGEAFF
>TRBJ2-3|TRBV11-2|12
CASTESADTQYF
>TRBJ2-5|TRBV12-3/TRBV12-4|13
CASRSTGQETQYF
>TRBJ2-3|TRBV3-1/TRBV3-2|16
CASSQEISGSTDTQYF
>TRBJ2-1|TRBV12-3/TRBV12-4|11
CASSGGYEQFF
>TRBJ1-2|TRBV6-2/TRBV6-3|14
CASSYQGTHYGYTF
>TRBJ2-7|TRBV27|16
CASSFRGTGGFYEQYF
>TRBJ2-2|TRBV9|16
CASSPSSGGNTGELFF
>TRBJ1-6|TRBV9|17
CASSTSDRGPGNSPLHF
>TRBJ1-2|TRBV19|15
CASSIPGRASYGYTF
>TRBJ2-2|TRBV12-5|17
CASEIGGGRSNTGELFF
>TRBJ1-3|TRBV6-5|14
CASSQQGRGNTIYF
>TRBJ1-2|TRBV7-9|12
CASRSGGIGYTF
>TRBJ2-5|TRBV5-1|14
CASSPGLKGETQYF
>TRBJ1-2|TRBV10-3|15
CAISLVSDSSYGYTF
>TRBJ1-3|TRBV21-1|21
CASTKGGGARRSMDSGNTIYF
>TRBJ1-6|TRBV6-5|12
CASRQANSPLHF
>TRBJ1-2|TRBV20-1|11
CSASDMYGYTF